In its sample, the clone carrying this T cell receptor (beta chain) was seen a few times. The same CDR3 is also encoded by other DNA sequences in this sample. These data belong to a study of shared clonotypes between healthy human individuals. On sorted subsets, replicate PCRs used roughly 220 ng DNA, or around 30,000 T cell genomes. Study processing details: Filtering differed, since immunoSEQ gave only junction sequences and no quality scores. This table comes from immunoSEQ multiplex PCR, and its TCRdb copy is limited to in-frame clones, with some not included. Clonal size and the V and J genes are those of that table, whereas D and trimming came from the DNA. The sample shows 190,000 or so clones, 65% to 80% of them seen only once. Germline CDR1 is SGHTS and CDR2 is YDEGEE. The CDR3 covers 14 residues. Trimming took 0 bases from V and 3 from J, leaving 7 bases between them.

The receptor comes from a man aged 30 to 39 in good health. The chain carries TRBV5-8 and TRBJ1-5; D gene unclear. The sequencing sample was made of memory CD4+ T cells sorted from blood. Subset defined: CD45RA-negative fraction. As DNA, the CDR3 is TGTGCCAGCAGCTTGGGACGGCACAATCAGCCCCAGCATTTT. Translating gives CASSLGRHNQPQHF.